The 11 T cell receptor beta chains in this list originate from one sample, sequenced in a study of blood T cell repertoires in COVID-19. TCRdb's copy holds only in-frame clones and misses some; the assay was immunoSEQ multiplex PCR. The data show approximately 290,000 clones, with approximately 85% seen just once and approximately 4% held by the top ten. What was sequenced was PBMCs or T cells enriched from blood (not recorded which). The receptors derive from a woman aged 25 to 45 who had recovered from COVID-19.

This clone was seen a few times. The chain joins TRBV28 to TRBJ2-1; D not resolved. There are 16 residues in the CDR3. CDR1 and CDR2 (germline): MDHEN, SYDVKM. Trimming removed 6 bases from V and 0 bases from J, with 15 bases in between. The CDR3 DNA reads as TGTGCCAGCAGCTCTTATCCGCTGAGCTCCTACAATGAGCAGTTCTTC. Its translation: CASSSYPLSSYNEQFF.

This clone was recorded once. V usage is TRBV28 and J usage is TRBJ1-5; 9 bases map to TRBD1. With 4 bases clipped from V and 4 bases from J, the junction kept 5 bases outside the gene matches. The CDR3 spans 15 residues. Germline V CDR1 and CDR2: MDHEN, SYDVKM. CDR3: CASSSGQGLNQPQHF. The CDR3, as DNA: TGTGCCAGCAGTTCAGGACAGGGGCTTAATCAGCCCCAGCATTTT.

V and J are TRBV6-2 or TRBV6-3 and TRBJ2-7; perhaps TRBD2 as D (6 bases). CDR3 length: 16 residues. V lost 0 bases and J lost 5, with 17 bases in between. The germline CDR1 and CDR2 sequences are MNHEY and SVGEGT. DNA for the CDR3: TGTGCCAGCAGTTACTCAGGAGGGTGGTGGAGGCACGAGCAGTACTTC. This codes for CASSYSGGWWRHEQYF.

J is TRBJ1-1 and V is TRBV28, with D perhaps TRBD1 (6 bases). The germline gives CDR1 MDHEN, CDR2 SYDVKM. Trimming shortened V by 8 bases and J by 5 bases, and 21 bases separated the two germline ends. CDR3 length equals 15 residues. In DNA form, the CDR3 reads TGTGCCAGCCTCGAGGTGGCAGGGGCGCAGACTGAAGCTTTCTTT. Translating it yields CASLEVAGAQTEAFF.

This clone was picked up a small number of times. This chain links TRBV2 with TRBJ2-7; 14 nucleotides match TRBD2. J gave up 0 bases and V 7 bases, and 14 bases lay outside the gene matches. Germline loops: CDR1 SNHLY, CDR2 FYNNEI. This CDR3 contains 19 residues. The CDR3 nucleotides are TGTGCCAGCATGAGCAAAGGGACTAGCGGGAGAAGGAGCTCCTACGAGCAGTACTTC. Translation gives CASMSKGTSGRRSSYEQYF.

This chain joins TRBV28 and TRBJ1-5; no firm D call. Germline loops: CDR1 MDHEN, CDR2 SYDVKM. The CDR3 loop spans 14 amino acids. Trimming pared 1 base from V and 7 bases from J, leaving 11 bases between. The DNA of the CDR3 is TGTGCCAGCAGTTTATACTCGGGTTCGCAGCCCCAGCATTTT. This encodes CASSLYSGSQPQHF.

The V call is TRBV7-8, the J call TRBJ1-1, with TRBD1 identical over 7 bases. Germline V gene sequence: CDR1 SGHVS, CDR2 FQNEAQ. V lost 0 bases and J lost 3; bases outside the gene matches: 1. This CDR3 contains 14 residues. The CDR3 sequence is CASSLATGYTEAFF. In DNA, the CDR3 is TGTGCCAGCAGCTTAGCGACAGGGTACACTGAAGCTTTCTTT. The variable domain in full, completed from reference TRBV7-8 and TRBJ1-1, reads GAGVSQSPRYKVAKRGQDVALRCDPISGHVSLFWYQQALGQGPEFLTYFQNEAQLDKSGLPSDRFFAERPEGSVSTLKIQRTQQEDSAVYLCASSLATGYTEAFFGQGTRLTVV.

V usage is TRBV7-8 and J usage is TRBJ1-1; 10 bases fit TRBD1. The CDR3 is made up of 14 amino acids. V lost 5 bases to trimming and J lost 4 bases; unmatched junction nucleotides: 4. Per germline, CDR1 SGHVS and CDR2 FQNEAQ. The CDR3 nucleotides are TGTGCCAGCAGCCCCTGGACAGGGGGCACTGAAGCTTTCTTT. Amino acid sequence: CASSPWTGGTEAFF.

The chain uses TRBV28 and TRBJ1-3, with D perhaps matching TRBD1 (5 bases). The CDR3 is 12 residues long. Germline V gene lookup returns CDR1 MDHEN and CDR2 SYDVKM. V shed 2 bases and J shed 8 bases, with 7 bases lying between them. The DNA for the CDR3 is TGTGCCAGCAGTTTAGTCAGGGACACCATATATTTT. Translated: CASSLVRDTIYF. Variable domain in full (rest from reference TRBV28 and TRBJ1-3): DVKVTQSSRYLVKRTGEKVFLECVQDMDHENMFWYRQDPGLGLRLIYFSYDVKMKEKGDIPEGYSVSREKKERFSLILESASTNQTSMYLCASSLVRDTIYFGEGSWLTVV.

The V gene is TRBV7-8, the J gene TRBJ2-7; D is undetermined. The length of the CDR3 is 14 residues. V lost 1 base and J 0 bases, leaving 7 bases between the germline ends. Germline loops: CDR1 SGHVS, CDR2 FQNEAQ. The CDR3 bases are TGTGCCAGCAGCTTAGTGGGCCGCTCCTACGAGCAGTACTTC. Its translation: CASSLVGRSYEQYF.

The chain joins TRBV7-3 to TRBJ2-7; the D is unclear. The CDR3 totals 14 residues. V lost 7 bases to trimming and J lost 0 bases, with 13 bases between them. Germline V gives CDR1 SGHTA, CDR2 FQGTGA. The CDR3 DNA sequence: TGTGCCAGCAAGCTCACCCTAGGCTCCTACGAGCAGTACTTC. Residues: CASKLTLGSYEQYF.